The source of this T cell receptor beta chain is a study of a mutant IDH1 vaccine in newly diagnosed glioma. Study information: Treated patients showed a male proportion of 62.5%, a female proportion of about 40%, and a mean age of around 40 years. Earlier therapy was either radiotherapy, temozolomide, or both, and most got both. Findings of the study overall: Vaccine-induced immune responses occurred in roughly 94% of patients.

The protocol was immunoSEQ multiplex PCR, while the TCRdb copy is restricted to in-frame clones and leaves out a portion. The sample records tens of thousands of clones, about 83% being singletons. The CDR3 runs 17 residues. In germline, CDR1 is SEHNR, CDR2 FQNEAQ (reference sequence). Trimming cost V 7 bases and J 1 base; bases outside gene matches: 8. With regard to this clone: Its antigen is undetermined.

As to time point: baseline, week 1 (first vaccination visit). Treatment reported: pre-vaccination baseline after standard-of-care therapy. There were new WHO grade 3 or 4 astrocytomas in the donors, and these were IDH1-mutant and ATRX-lost. This receptor was taken from a woman aged 35 to 49 with glioma. The genes are TRBV7-9 and TRBJ2-6; 9 bases map to TRBD1. Sequences were derived from PBMCs, sampled from a glioma patient treated with radiotherapy, temozolomide or both. CDR3 DNA: TGTGCCAGCATCCAGGACAGGGGCAATTCTGGGGCCAACGTCCTGACTTTC. It specifies CASIQDRGNSGANVLTF.